The 6 T cell receptor beta chains below all came from one sample that was sequenced in a study of shared clonotypes between healthy human individuals. Clones were read by immunoSEQ multiplex PCR, and TCRdb kept only the in-frame ones, dropping some. The data contain over 950,000 clones, about 80% of them singletons. Sample: memory CD4+ T cells from PBMCs. Subset: CD45RA-negative fraction. These receptors came from a man between 18 and 35 years old in good health. Some clones in this sample may be carry-over from other donors' samples.

The chain combines TRBV5-4 with TRBJ2-3; 7 nucleotides line up with TRBD2. Unmatched junction bases numbered 5, after V lost 6 bases and J lost 4 bases. CDR3 length: 13 amino acids. Germline V lookup: CDR1 SGHNT, CDR2 YYREEE (reference sequence). The CDR3 DNA follows: TGTGCCAGCACCGGGGGGTGGGCAGATACGCAGTATTTT. The encoded protein is CASTGGWADTQYF.

This clone was found once. The chain has TRBV30 and TRBJ1-2; D not resolved. Germline CDR1 GTSNPN, CDR2 SVGIG (reference sequence). V gave up 2 bases and J gave up 4 bases, with 8 bases separating them. The length of the CDR3 is 12 residues. For the CDR3, the DNA is TGTGCCTGGAGTCCTGACCCCTATGGCTACACCTTC. Its protein product is CAWSPDPYGYTF.

The J gene is TRBJ1-3, the V gene TRBV18; the D is unclear. The CDR3 consists of 14 residues. Germline lookup yields CDR1 KGHSH and CDR2 LQKENI. The V end was cut by 2 bases, the J end by 0 bases, with 5 bases between. CDR3 loop: CASSPSRSGNTIYF. The CDR3 DNA sequence: TGTGCCAGCTCACCATCGCGCTCTGGAAACACCATATATTTT.

The gene calls are TRBV19 and TRBJ2-2; 13 bases align to TRBD2. V shed 9 bases, J shed 1 base, and the junction held 2 bases outside the gene matches. Germline V gene data show CDR1 as LNHDA and CDR2 as SQIVND (reference sequence). This CDR3 is built from 15 residues. CDR3: CASRLAGGNTGELFF. The CDR3 region has the DNA TGTGCCAGCAGACTAGCGGGAGGGAACACCGGGGAGCTGTTTTTT.

This chain uses TRBV28 with TRBJ2-3, with D unresolved. Trimming stripped 3 bases from V and 0 bases from J, with 10 bases between. Germline assignment: CDR1 MDHEN and CDR2 SYDVKM. The CDR3 is 15 residues long. The CDR3 DNA follows: TGTGCCAGCAGTTTTTATGGCAGCAGCACAGATACGCAGTATTTT. Protein product: CASSFYGSSTDTQYF. Complete variable domain (other parts from reference TRBV28 and TRBJ2-3): DVKVTQSSRYLVKRTGEKVFLECVQDMDHENMFWYRQDPGLGLRLIYFSYDVKMKEKGDIPEGYSVSREKKERFSLILESASTNQTSMYLCASSFYGSSTDTQYFGPGTRLTVL.

The V and J genes are TRBV6-6 and TRBJ2-7, with a weak D call TRBD1 (6 bases). CDR1 and CDR2 (germline): MNHNY, SVGAGI (reference sequence). V lost 6 bases, J lost 3 bases, and 15 bases lay in between. The CDR3 has 14 residues. This CDR3 is CASREGEIVYEQYF. CDR3 DNA: TGTGCCAGCAGAGAGGGGGAGATCGTCTACGAGCAGTACTTC.